These 2 T cell receptor beta chains originate from one sample sequenced in a study of T cells after posttransplantation cyclophosphamide. Methotrexate plus calcineurin inhibitor accompanied controls' myeloablative marrow transplants; sampling was 1 year later. Here immunoSEQ multiplex PCR was the method, and the copy in TCRdb shows in-frame clones only, minus some. Of around 15,000 clones in the sample, less than 85% are singletons; the top ten hold around 28%. Material: PBMCs, obtained after allogeneic stem cell transplant with calcineurin inhibitor and methotrexate. These receptors all come from a female patient between 18 and 30 years old who received an allogeneic stem cell transplant from an unrelated donor, was CMV-positive, and had acute and chronic GVHD. Some T cells could come from the graft donor.

V is TRBV27 and J is TRBJ2-2, with 7 bases aligning to TRBD2. The junction had 15 bases not matched to a gene; V was cut back by 1 base and J by 4 bases. Germline assignment: CDR1 MNHEY and CDR2 SMNVEV (reference sequence). The CDR3 consists of 19 residues. CDR3 in amino acids: CASSLFPPRGVDGTGELFF. CDR3 coding DNA: TGTGCCAGCAGTTTATTCCCCCCCCGGGGGGTGGATGGCACCGGGGAGCTGTTTTTT.

This chain joins TRBV14 and TRBJ2-7, with 9 bases lining up with TRBD1. The germline gives CDR1 SGHDN, CDR2 FVKESK. There are 19 residues in the CDR3. The V and J ends lost 1 base and 4 bases, in that order; junction bases with no gene match: 17. The CDR3 DNA follows: TGTGCCAGCAGCCAAGGCCGAGTAATGGGACAGGGCGTGAGGTACGAGCAGTACTTC. It specifies CASSQGRVMGQGVRYEQYF. Full variable domain (rest looked up from reference TRBV14 and TRBJ2-7): EAGVTQFPSHSVIEKGQTVTLRCDPISGHDNLYWYRRVMGKEIKFLLHFVKESKQDESGMPNNRFLAERTGGTYSTLKVQPAELEDSGVYFCASSQGRVMGQGVRYEQYFGPGTRLTVT.